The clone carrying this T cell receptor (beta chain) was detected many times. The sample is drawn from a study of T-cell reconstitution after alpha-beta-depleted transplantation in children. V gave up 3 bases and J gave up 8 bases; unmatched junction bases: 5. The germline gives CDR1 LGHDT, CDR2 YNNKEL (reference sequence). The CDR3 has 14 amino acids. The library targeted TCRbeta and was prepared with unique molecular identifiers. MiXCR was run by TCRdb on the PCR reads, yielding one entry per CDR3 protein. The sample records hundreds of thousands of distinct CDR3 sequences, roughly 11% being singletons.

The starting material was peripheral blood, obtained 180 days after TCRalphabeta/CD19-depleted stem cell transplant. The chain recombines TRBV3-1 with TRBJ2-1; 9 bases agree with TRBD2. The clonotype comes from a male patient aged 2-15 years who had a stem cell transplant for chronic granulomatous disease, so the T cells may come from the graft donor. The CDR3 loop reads CASSHGLALDEQFF. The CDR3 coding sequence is TGTGCCAGCAGCCACGGACTAGCGTTGGATGAGCAGTTCTTC.